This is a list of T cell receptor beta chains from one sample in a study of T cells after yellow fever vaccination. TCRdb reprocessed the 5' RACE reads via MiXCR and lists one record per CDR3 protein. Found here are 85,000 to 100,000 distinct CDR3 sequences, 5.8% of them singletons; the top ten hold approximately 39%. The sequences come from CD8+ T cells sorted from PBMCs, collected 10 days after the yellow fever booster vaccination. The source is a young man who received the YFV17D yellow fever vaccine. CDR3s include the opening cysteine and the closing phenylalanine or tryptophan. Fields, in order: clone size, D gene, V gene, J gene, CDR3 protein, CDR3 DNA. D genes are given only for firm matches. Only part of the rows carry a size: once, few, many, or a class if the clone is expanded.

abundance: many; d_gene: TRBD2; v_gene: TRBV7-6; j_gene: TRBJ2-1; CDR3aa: CASSRLAGTNNEQFF; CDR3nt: TGTGCCAGCAGCAGACTAGCGGGGACCAACAATGAGCAGTTCTTC
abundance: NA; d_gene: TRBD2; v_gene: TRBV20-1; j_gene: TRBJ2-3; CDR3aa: CSARGGDTQYF; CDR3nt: TGCAGTGCTAGGGGGGGGGATACGCAGTATTTT
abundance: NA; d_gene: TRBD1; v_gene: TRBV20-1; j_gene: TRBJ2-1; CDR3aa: CGARDQDGDSSYNEQFF; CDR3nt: TGCGGTGCTAGAGATCAGGACGGGGACAGCTCCTACAATGAGCAGTTCTTC
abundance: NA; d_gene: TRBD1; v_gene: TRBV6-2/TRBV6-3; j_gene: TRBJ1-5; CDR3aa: CASTGTGGGNQPQHF; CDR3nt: TGTGCCAGCACCGGGACAGGGGGCGGCAATCAGCCCCAGCATTTT
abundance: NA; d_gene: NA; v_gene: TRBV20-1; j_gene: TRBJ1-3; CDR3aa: CSASTGPSSGNTIYF; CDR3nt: TGCAGTGCCTCGACAGGCCCAAGCTCTGGAAACACCATATATTTT
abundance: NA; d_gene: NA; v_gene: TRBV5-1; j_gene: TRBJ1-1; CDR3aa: CASSLSRGYDAFF; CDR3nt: TGCGCCAGCAGCTTGTCACGGGGTTATGATGCTTTCTTT
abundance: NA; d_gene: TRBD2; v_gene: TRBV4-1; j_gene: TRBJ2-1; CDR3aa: CASRVTSGGSYNEQFF; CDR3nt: TGCGCCAGCAGGGTAACTAGCGGGGGTTCCTACAATGAGCAGTTCTTC
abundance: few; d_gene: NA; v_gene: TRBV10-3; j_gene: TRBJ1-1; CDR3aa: CAIGTDNTEAFF; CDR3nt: TGTGCCATCGGGACGGACAACACTGAAGCTTTCTTT
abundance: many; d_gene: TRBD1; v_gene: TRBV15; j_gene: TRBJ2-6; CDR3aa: CATSSRTGSLSGANVLTF; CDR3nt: TGTGCCACCAGCAGCCGGACAGGGTCTCTCTCTGGGGCCAACGTCCTGACTTTC
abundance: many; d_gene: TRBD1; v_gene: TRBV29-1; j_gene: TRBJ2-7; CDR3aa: CSAFLITGGEQYF; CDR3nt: TGCAGCGCCTTCCTGATCACAGGGGGCGAGCAGTACTTC
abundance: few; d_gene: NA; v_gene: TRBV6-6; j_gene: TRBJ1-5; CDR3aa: CASSYRGRGVVSNQPQHF; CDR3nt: TGTGCCAGCAGTTACCGGGGCAGGGGAGTAGTAAGCAATCAGCCCCAGCATTTT
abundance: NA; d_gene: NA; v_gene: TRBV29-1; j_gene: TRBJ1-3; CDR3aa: CSVRLTGNTIYF; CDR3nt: TGCAGCGTCAGACTCACTGGAAACACCATATATTTT
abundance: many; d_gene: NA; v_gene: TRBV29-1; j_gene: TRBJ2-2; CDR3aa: CSVDRGKDTGELFF; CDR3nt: TGCAGCGTTGATAGGGGAAAGGACACCGGGGAGCTGTTTTTT
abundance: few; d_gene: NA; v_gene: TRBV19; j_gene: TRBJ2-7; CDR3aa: CASSMVGGGEQYF; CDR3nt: TGTGCCAGTAGTATGGTCGGGGGAGGCGAGCAGTACTTC
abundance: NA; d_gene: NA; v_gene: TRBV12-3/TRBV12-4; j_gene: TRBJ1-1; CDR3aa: CASSQGPLIGEAFF; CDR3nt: TGTGCCAGCAGTCAGGGTCCTCTTATCGGGGAAGCTTTCTTT
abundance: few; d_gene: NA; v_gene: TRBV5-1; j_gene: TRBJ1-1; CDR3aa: CASSPRTKRGTEAFF; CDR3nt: TGCGCCAGCAGCCCGCGGACCAAAAGGGGCACTGAAGCTTTCTTT
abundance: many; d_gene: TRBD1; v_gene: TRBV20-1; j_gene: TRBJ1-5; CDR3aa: CSARGTGGPWANQPQHF; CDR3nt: TGCAGTGCTAGAGGGACAGGGGGCCCTTGGGCCAATCAGCCCCAGCATTTT
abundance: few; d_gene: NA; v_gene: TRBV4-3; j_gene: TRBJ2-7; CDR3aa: CASSQDDFSTSYEQYF; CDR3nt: TGCGCCAGCAGCCAAGATGACTTCTCCACCTCCTACGAGCAGTACTTC
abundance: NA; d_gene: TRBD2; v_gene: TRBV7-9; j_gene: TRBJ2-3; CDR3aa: CASSQQRTRGSTDTQYF; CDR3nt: TGTGCCAGCAGCCAACAAAGGACTAGAGGCAGCACAGATACGCAGTATTTT
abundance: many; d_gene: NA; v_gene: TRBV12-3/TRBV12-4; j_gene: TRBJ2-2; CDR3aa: CASSLIGRVNTGELFF; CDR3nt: TGTGCCAGCAGTTTGATCGGCAGGGTGAACACCGGGGAGCTGTTTTTT
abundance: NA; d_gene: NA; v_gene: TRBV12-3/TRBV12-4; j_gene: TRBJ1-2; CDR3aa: CASSFRAPSAPGYTF; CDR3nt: TGTGCCAGCAGTTTCAGGGCTCCCTCCGCTCCAGGCTACACCTTC
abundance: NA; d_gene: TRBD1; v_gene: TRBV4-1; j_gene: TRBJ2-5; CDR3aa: CASSQDQGRDRETQYF; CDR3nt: TGCGCCAGCAGCCAAGATCAGGGAAGGGACAGAGAGACCCAGTACTTC
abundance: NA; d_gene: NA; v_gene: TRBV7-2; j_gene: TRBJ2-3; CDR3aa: CASSLEGDRGDTQYF; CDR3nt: TGTGCCAGCAGCTTAGAGGGGGATAGGGGAGATACGCAGTATTTT
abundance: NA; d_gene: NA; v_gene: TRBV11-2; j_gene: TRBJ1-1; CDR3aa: CASSFLGASAEAFF; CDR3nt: TGTGCCAGCAGCTTTCTGGGAGCTAGCGCTGAAGCTTTCTTT
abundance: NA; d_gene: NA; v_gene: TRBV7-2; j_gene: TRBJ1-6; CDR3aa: CASSLSGNSPLHF; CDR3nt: TGTGCCAGCAGCTTAAGCGGAAATTCACCCCTCCACTTT